The TCR beta chain described here comes from a study of molecular identifiers for immune sequencing clone quantification. Study results and limitations: Among some 990,000 naive cells, as was reported, spiked Jurkat TCR RNA from one cell was detectable. Clones above 20 RNA copies contained over 97% of effector molecules but under 1% of naive ones.

Previously described methods with listed TCR primers produced the bulk TCR libraries. TCRdb redid the calling of the PCR reads with MiXCR, one entry per CDR3 protein. Among about 510,000 distinct CDR3 sequences listed, roughly 23% were seen once. V shed 5 bases, J shed 5 bases, and the junction held 10 bases outside the gene matches. Germline V gene sequence: CDR1 SGHDN, CDR2 FVKESK. CDR3 length: 15 amino acids. With 10%, 30% or 50% of RNA, about 20,000 to 1,100,000 naive CD8 T cells were sequenced. This clonotype was observed a handful of times. Its antigen is currently unknown. The specimen sequenced was naive CD8+ T cells from blood, with Jurkat cell RNA spiked in. As for subset: FACS-sorted CD8+CD4-CCR7+CD45RA+ naive T cells. The gene calls are TRBV14 and TRBJ2-7; 9 bases are a match to TRBD1. The sequence was obtained from a human donor in good health. Some libraries in this study had Jurkat cell RNA spiked in. This chain's CDR3 is CASSTRGTGTDEQYF. CDR3 DNA sequence: TGTGCCAGCAGCACCCGAGGGACAGGGACCGACGAGCAGTACTTC.